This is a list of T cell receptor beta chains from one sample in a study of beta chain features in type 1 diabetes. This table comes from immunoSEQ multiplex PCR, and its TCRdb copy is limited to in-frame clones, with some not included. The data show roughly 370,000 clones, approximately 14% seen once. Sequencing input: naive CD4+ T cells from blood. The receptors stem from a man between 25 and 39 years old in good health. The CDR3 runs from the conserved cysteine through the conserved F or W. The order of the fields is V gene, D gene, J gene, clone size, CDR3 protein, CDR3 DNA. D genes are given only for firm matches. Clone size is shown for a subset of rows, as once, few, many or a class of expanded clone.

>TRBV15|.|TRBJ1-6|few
CATSRDGGGISPLHF
TGTGCCACCAGCAGAGATGGGGGGGGGATTTCACCCCTCCACTTT
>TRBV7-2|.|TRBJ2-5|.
CASSSTSGQETQYF
TGTGCCAGCAGCTCCACCAGCGGCCAAGAGACCCAGTACTTC
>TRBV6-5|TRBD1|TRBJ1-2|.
CASTRTGKGGYTF
TGTGCCAGCACCCGGACAGGGAAAGGTGGCTACACCTTC
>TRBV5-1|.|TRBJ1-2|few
CASSSQTGFYGYTF
TGCGCCAGCAGCTCACAAACAGGGTTCTATGGCTACACCTTC
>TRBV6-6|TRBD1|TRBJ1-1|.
CASSSGQGITEAFF
TGTGCCAGCAGTTCCGGACAGGGGATAACTGAAGCTTTCTTT
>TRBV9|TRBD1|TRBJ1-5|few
CASSVGTGLGNQPQHF
TGTGCCAGCAGCGTCGGGACAGGGCTGGGCAATCAGCCCCAGCATTTT
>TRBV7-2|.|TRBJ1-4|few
CASSLGIQAIATNEKLFF
TGTGCCAGCAGCTTAGGGATACAGGCCATTGCAACTAATGAAAAACTGTTTTTT
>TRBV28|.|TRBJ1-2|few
CASKTSYRVGYGYTF
TGTGCCAGCAAGACATCCTACAGGGTCGGGTATGGCTACACCTTC
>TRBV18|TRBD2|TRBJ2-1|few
CASSPRGDEQFF
TGTGCCAGCTCACCTCGGGGGGATGAGCAGTTCTTC
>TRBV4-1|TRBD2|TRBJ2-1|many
CASSQDQLAGNEQFF
TGCGCCAGCAGCCAAGATCAACTAGCGGGCAATGAGCAGTTCTTC
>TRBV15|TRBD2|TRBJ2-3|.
CATSRDGRESDTQYF
TGTGCCACCAGCAGAGATGGGCGGGAGTCAGATACGCAGTATTTT